These 4 T cell receptor beta chains originate from one sample sequenced in a study of blood T cell repertoires in COVID-19 (dated by TCRdb to about 2020). The library was produced with the immunoSEQ multiplex PCR assay. TCRdb's version of the immuneACCESS table is confined to in-frame rearrangements and falls short of the full clone set. An unresolved V gene accounts for under half of the shortfall where checked; the remainder is of unknown origin. The sample data list 65,000 to 100,000 clones, and roughly 80% of these were observed just once. The ten most abundant clones make up roughly a sixth of the sample. Input material: peripheral blood. These receptors all come from a woman of 80 years or more with acute or convalescent COVID-19.

This clone was counted once. The chain joins TRBV19 to TRBJ2-5; the match to TRBD2 covers 9 bases. V trimming: 3 bases; J trimming: 0 bases; junction bases outside the gene matches: 11. Germline V gives CDR1 LNHDA, CDR2 SQIVND (reference sequence). This CDR3 has 18 amino acids. The DNA for the CDR3 is TGTGCCAGTAGTATTAACCGCGGGGGGGCCGTGTACCAAGAGACCCAGTACTTC. It is translated as CASSINRGGAVYQETQYF. Supplemented by reference TRBV19 and TRBJ2-5, the full variable domain reads DGGITQSPKYLFRKEGQNVTLSCEQNLNHDAMYWYRQDPGQGLRLIYYSQIVNDFQKGDIAEGYSVSREKKESFPLTVTSAQKNPTAFYLCASSINRGGAVYQETQYFGPGTRLLVL.

The rearrangement joins TRBV4-1 to TRBJ2-3; TRBD2 matches at 8 bases. The junction had 11 bases not matched to a gene; V was cut back by 0 bases and J by 0 bases. This CDR3 contains 19 residues. CDR1 and CDR2 (germline): MGHRA, YSYEKL. The CDR3 loop reads CASSQDREGGTASTDTQYF. In nucleotides, the CDR3 is TGCGCCAGCAGCCAAGATCGGGAGGGGGGAACAGCTAGCACAGATACGCAGTATTTT.

The chain combines TRBV7-9 with TRBJ1-5; D unresolved. V lost 0 bases and J lost 3, with 3 bases in between. Germline V lookup: CDR1 SEHNR, CDR2 FQNEAQ (reference sequence). This CDR3 is 13 amino acids long. CDR3 residues: CASSLANNQPQHF. CDR3 DNA sequence: TGTGCCAGCAGCTTAGCCAACAATCAGCCCCAGCATTTT.

Here the CDR3 DNA reads TGTGCCAGCAGTTTTCTAGGGGCAGATACGCAGTATTTT. Its protein product is CASSFLGADTQYF. J is TRBJ2-3 and V is TRBV27, with D tentatively TRBD1 (5 bases). CDR3 length equals 13 residues. Trimming removed 3 bases from V and 4 bases from J, with 8 bases in between. The germline V gene encodes CDR1 MNHEY and CDR2 SMNVEV (reference sequence).